These 30 T cell receptor beta chains were sequenced from one sample in a study of T cell responses to AZD1222 COVID-19 vaccine. Sequencing was performed with immunoSEQ multiplex PCR; in TCRdb, only in-frame clones are kept and a portion is missing. The sample has approximately 120,000 clones; around nine tenths are singletons. The sample here was peripheral blood, taken on day 0 of AZD1222 vaccination. The receptors were gathered from an adult in good health.

V and J are TRBV3-1 (or the pseudogene TRBV3-2) and TRBJ2-2; no definite D call. The CDR3 covers 12 residues. Per germline, CDR1 LGHDT and CDR2 YNNKEL (reference sequence). Trimming took 5 bases from V and 5 from J, leaving 6 bases between them. CDR3 in amino acids: CASSTHTGELFF. CDR3 nucleotides: TGTGCCAGCAGCACACATACCGGGGAGCTGTTTTTT.

This chain joins TRBV19 and TRBJ1-5, with a tentative D call TRBD1 (6 bases). This CDR3 is 15 amino acids long. V lost 5 bases and J 4 bases, leaving 15 bases between the germline ends. Germline assignment: CDR1 LNHDA and CDR2 SQIVND (reference sequence). The CDR3 is CASSPHRVGNQPQHF. The CDR3 bases are TGTGCCAGTAGTCCACACAGGGTAGGGAATCAGCCCCAGCATTTT.

CDR3: CASSSGPMETQYF. CDR3 sequence (DNA): TGTGCCAGCAGTTCGGGACCGATGGAGACCCAGTACTTC. V gene TRBV6-2 or TRBV6-3 combines with J gene TRBJ2-5; D tentatively fits TRBD1 or TRBD2 (5 bases each). The CDR3 sequence is 13 residues long. Per the germline V gene, CDR1 is MNHEY and CDR2 is SVGEGT. V lost 4 bases to trimming and J lost 5 bases, with 11 bases between them.

V usage is TRBV7-9 and J usage is TRBJ1-2; 11 nucleotides agree with TRBD1. CDR1 is SEHNR, CDR2 FQNEAQ, per germline (reference sequence). Losses at the gene ends were 5 bases for V and 7 bases for J; bases not matched to a gene: 15. The length of the CDR3 is 17 residues. DNA of the CDR3: TGTGCCAGCAGCCCTACCGGACTGGACAGGGGGCGAGGTGGCTACACCTTC. Protein sequence: CASSPTGLDRGRGGYTF.

The chain joins TRBV28 to TRBJ2-7; possible D gene TRBD1, 6 bases. This CDR3 contains 18 residues. V was cut by 5 bases and J by 6 bases, with 29 bases left in between. Germline CDR1 is MDHEN and CDR2 is SYDVKM. CDR3 loop: CASSVTLRAGEKGAEQYF. In DNA, the CDR3 is TGTGCCAGCAGTGTTACCTTGAGGGCAGGGGAAAAAGGTGCCGAGCAGTACTTC.

The chain employs TRBV2 and TRBJ2-3, with TRBD1 matching over 7 bases. The CDR3 is made up of 13 amino acids. V shed 8 bases, J shed 4 bases, and the junction held 6 bases outside the gene matches. Looked up from germline, CDR1 is SNHLY and CDR2 is FYNNEI. Here the CDR3 reads CASGDRGADTQYF. The DNA for the CDR3 is TGTGCCAGCGGGGACAGAGGGGCAGATACGCAGTATTTT.

The chain recombines TRBV15 with TRBJ1-2, with 12 bases aligning to TRBD1. V shed 3 bases and J 7 bases; nucleotides not matched to a gene: 9. The germline CDR1 and CDR2 sequences are LNHNV and YYDKDF (reference sequence). The CDR3 contains 16 residues. The CDR3 sequence: CATSSLTGQGARGYTF. DNA for the CDR3: TGTGCCACCAGCAGCTTGACGGGACAGGGGGCGCGTGGCTACACCTTC.

The rearrangement links TRBV19 to TRBJ2-4; 10 nucleotides align to TRBD2. J lost 7 bases, V lost 6 bases, and 6 bases had no gene match. Germline CDR1 LNHDA, CDR2 SQIVND (reference sequence). This CDR3 contains 14 residues. The CDR3 is CASSPLAGANIQYF. The CDR3 nucleotides are TGTGCCAGTAGCCCTCTAGCGGGAGCTAACATTCAGTACTTC.

This chain joins TRBV20-1 and TRBJ1-2; D gene uncertain. The germline CDR1 and CDR2 sequences are DFQATT and SNEGSKA (reference sequence). The CDR3 runs 10 residues. V was pared by 0 bases and J by 7 bases, with 3 bases between. The CDR3, as DNA: TGCAGTGCTAGAGACGGTGGCTACACCTTC. As protein: CSARDGGYTF.

The chain combines TRBV5-1 with TRBJ2-5; D perhaps matches TRBD1 (9 bases). This CDR3 is 16 amino acids long. Deletions cut 1 base from V and 2 bases from J, with 15 bases between. CDR1 is SGHRS and CDR2 is YFSETQ in the germline V gene. CDR3 loop: CASSLFSGTGQETQYF. The DNA of the CDR3 is TGCGCCAGCAGCTTGTTTAGCGGGACAGGGCAAGAGACCCAGTACTTC.

This sequence joins TRBV5-1 and TRBJ1-1, with D perhaps matching TRBD1 (6 bases). This CDR3 region has 13 residues. Between the trimmed V and J ends, which lost 3 bases and 8 bases, there was a span of 14 bases. Germline assignment: CDR1 SGHRS and CDR2 YFSETQ. The CDR3 here is CASSSKQGSEAFF. CDR3 sequence (DNA): TGCGCCAGCAGCTCAAAACAGGGCTCCGAAGCTTTCTTT.

The rearrangement uses TRBV5-6 and TRBJ1-5; D is perhaps TRBD1 (6 bases). V was pared by 2 bases and J by 0 bases, with 12 bases between. CDR1 is SGHDT, CDR2 YYEEEE, per germline. CDR3 length: 16 amino acids. The CDR3: CASSFGGGGSNQPQHF. As DNA, the CDR3 is TGTGCCAGCAGCTTTGGGGGAGGGGGTAGCAATCAGCCCCAGCATTTT.

This chain links TRBV2 with TRBJ1-2; D possibly corresponds to TRBD1 (6 bases). Trimming cost V 4 bases and J 7 bases, with 13 bases left between them. From germline, CDR1 is SNHLY and CDR2 FYNNEI. This CDR3 is 13 amino acids long. Here the CDR3 DNA reads TGTGCCAGCAGTGTGGGGGGCAGGGCTGGCTACACCTTC. Translating it yields CASSVGGRAGYTF.

The chain has TRBV9 and TRBJ2-1; D is ambiguous. The CDR3 sequence is 11 residues long. Germline values: CDR1 SGDLS, CDR2 YYNGEE. V lost 3 bases and J 7 bases, leaving 5 bases between the germline ends. For the CDR3, the DNA is TGTGCCAGCAGCGCATCAAATGAGCAGTTCTTC. It specifies CASSASNEQFF. The full variable domain, rest sourced from reference TRBV9 and TRBJ2-1, is DSGVTQTPKHLITATGQRVTLRCSPRSGDLSVYWYQQSLDQGLQFLIQYYNGEERAKGNILERFSAQQFPDLHSELNLSSLELGDSALYFCASSASNEQFFGPGTRLTVL.

V and J are TRBV5-1 and TRBJ1-5; the D is unclear. Germline CDR1 and CDR2: SGHRS and YFSETQ. V was pared by 0 bases and J by 0 bases, with 7 bases between. The CDR3 has 15 residues. This CDR3 reads CASSLGTYSNQPQHF. In nucleotides, the CDR3 is TGCGCCAGCAGCTTGGGAACGTATAGCAATCAGCCCCAGCATTTT.

The chain has TRBV7-2 and TRBJ1-1, with TRBD1 identical over 8 bases. Trimming removed 5 bases from V and 5 bases from J; junction bases left unmatched: 4. This CDR3 has 13 residues. In germline, CDR1 is SGHTA, CDR2 FQGNSA. This CDR3 reads CASSPDRVTEAFF. The CDR3 DNA follows: TGTGCCAGCAGCCCGGACAGGGTGACTGAAGCTTTCTTT.

CDR3 nucleotides: TGCAGCGCCACAGGGACCAGGTTCAACTATGGCTACACCTTC. Translated: CSATGTRFNYGYTF. This chain joins TRBV29-1 and TRBJ1-2; D might be TRBD1 (6 bases). V gave up 7 bases and J gave up 2 bases, with 17 bases separating them. CDR3 size: 14 residues. Germline CDR1 and CDR2: SQVTM and ANQGSEA.

The V and J genes are TRBV24-1 and TRBJ1-5; TRBD1 agrees at 8 bases. The J segment lost 3 bases and the V segment lost 3 bases, leaving 3 bases of the junction unmatched. The CDR3 spans 15 residues. CDR1 is KGHDR, CDR2 SFDVKD, per germline. The chain's CDR3 is CATSDGQGPNQPQHF. The CDR3, as DNA: TGTGCCACCAGTGATGGACAGGGACCCAATCAGCCCCAGCATTTT.

This clone was counted once. This sequence joins TRBV9 and TRBJ2-5, with unresolved D. The CDR3 is made up of 14 amino acids. Germline V gene data show CDR1 as SGDLS and CDR2 as YYNGEE. Trimming took 0 bases from V and 1 from J, leaving 7 bases between them. The CDR3 sequence is CASSVGWIQETQYF. The CDR3 DNA follows: TGTGCCAGCAGCGTAGGGTGGATCCAAGAGACCCAGTACTTC.

The CDR3 loop is CASSFGQVNTEAFF. The DNA for the CDR3 is TGCGCCAGCAGCTTTGGCCAAGTGAACACTGAAGCTTTCTTT. The V and J genes are TRBV5-1 and TRBJ1-1, with D unclear. Germline V gene sequence: CDR1 SGHRS, CDR2 YFSETQ. CDR3 length: 14 amino acids. Trimming removed 2 bases at V and 0 bases at J, with 8 bases between.

CDR3 coding DNA: TGTGCCAGCAGCCCTATCGGGGGCGGGTTAGATACGCAGTATTTT. Amino acid sequence: CASSPIGGGLDTQYF. The chain employs TRBV9 and TRBJ2-3; D possibly uses TRBD1 or TRBD2 (6 bases each). The CDR3 is 15 amino acids. Germline lookup yields CDR1 SGDLS and CDR2 YYNGEE. V was cut by 4 bases and J by 5 bases, with 17 bases left in between.

The V and J genes are TRBV9 and TRBJ2-3, with 12 bases lining up with TRBD2. Losses at the gene ends were 4 bases for V and 6 bases for J; bases not matched to a gene: 12. Germline assignment: CDR1 SGDLS and CDR2 YYNGEE. CDR3 length equals 17 residues. The CDR3 DNA reads TGTGCCAGCAGCCCTCACTCTAGCGGGGGGGCAAGGGATACGCAGTATTTT. It encodes CASSPHSSGGARDTQYF.

The chain couples TRBV19 to TRBJ2-5; D gene unclear. V was pared by 0 bases and J by 5 bases, with 10 bases between. Germline V gene data show CDR1 as LNHDA and CDR2 as SQIVND (reference sequence). The CDR3 runs 14 residues. The CDR3 DNA follows: TGTGCCAGTAGTATAGATCTATTTGGGGAGACCCAGTACTTC. The encoded protein is CASSIDLFGETQYF.

V is TRBV5-1 and J is TRBJ2-1, with TRBD2 matching 11 bases. CDR1 and CDR2 (germline): SGHRS, YFSETQ. There are 16 residues in the CDR3. J lost 3 bases, V lost 4 bases, and 6 bases had no gene match. This chain's CDR3 is CASSREGTSGYNEQFF. Written as DNA, the CDR3 is TGCGCCAGCAGCAGGGAGGGGACTAGCGGCTACAATGAGCAGTTCTTC.

This chain links TRBV29-1 with TRBJ2-1; 7 nucleotides agree with TRBD1. V lost 5 bases to trimming and J lost 3 bases; unmatched junction nucleotides: 7. This CDR3 contains 14 residues. Per the germline V gene, CDR1 is SQVTM and CDR2 is ANQGSEA. The CDR3 region has the DNA TGCAGCGTTCATAAACAGGGGTTCTACAATGAGCAGTTCTTC. It codes for CSVHKQGFYNEQFF.

There are a few counts of this clone. The genes are TRBV4-1 and TRBJ2-7; D might be TRBD1 or TRBD2, each matching 5 bases. CDR1 is MGHRA and CDR2 is YSYEKL in the germline V gene. V was pared by 5 bases and J by 2 bases, with 13 bases between. This CDR3 has 14 residues. CDR3 DNA: TGCGCCAGCAGCGGTGGCCAGGGACCCTACGAGCAGTACTTC. It is translated as CASSGGQGPYEQYF.

The CDR3 DNA is TGTGCCAGCTCATATCCAGATACGCAGTATTTT. Residues: CASSYPDTQYF. The V and J genes are TRBV12-3 or TRBV12-4 and TRBJ2-3; no clear D gene. V lost 8 bases and J lost 4, with 7 bases in between. The CDR3 has 11 residues.

The chain recombines TRBV7-2 with TRBJ2-1, with D maybe TRBD2 (6 bases). This CDR3 contains 18 residues. Germline V CDR1 and CDR2: SGHTA, FQGNSA. Trimming removed 5 bases at V and 0 bases at J, with 20 bases between. CDR3 bases: TGTGCCAGCAGCACCGGTAGTGGGGGGTACCTCTCCTACAATGAGCAGTTCTTC. Residues: CASSTGSGGYLSYNEQFF.

The V call is TRBV19, the J call TRBJ1-5; D possibly corresponds to TRBD1 (5 bases). With 3 bases removed from V and 7 bases from J, the gap between germline ends came to 16 bases. The CDR3 totals 15 residues. Germline-derived CDR1 and CDR2 are LNHDA and SQIVND (reference sequence). For the CDR3, the DNA is TGTGCCAGTAGTATGCAGGGTCTGGGGGGGCAGCCCCAGCATTTT. It codes for CASSMQGLGGQPQHF.

The rearrangement uses TRBV28 and TRBJ2-7; D tentatively reads TRBD1 or TRBD2 (5 bases each). CDR1 and CDR2 from the germline V gene are MDHEN and SYDVKM. V was shortened by 6 bases and J by 0 bases, with 12 bases between the two germline ends. This CDR3 contains 14 residues. CDR3 sequence: CASSRDPASYEQYF. The CDR3 region has the DNA TGTGCCAGCAGCCGGGACCCCGCCTCCTACGAGCAGTACTTC.